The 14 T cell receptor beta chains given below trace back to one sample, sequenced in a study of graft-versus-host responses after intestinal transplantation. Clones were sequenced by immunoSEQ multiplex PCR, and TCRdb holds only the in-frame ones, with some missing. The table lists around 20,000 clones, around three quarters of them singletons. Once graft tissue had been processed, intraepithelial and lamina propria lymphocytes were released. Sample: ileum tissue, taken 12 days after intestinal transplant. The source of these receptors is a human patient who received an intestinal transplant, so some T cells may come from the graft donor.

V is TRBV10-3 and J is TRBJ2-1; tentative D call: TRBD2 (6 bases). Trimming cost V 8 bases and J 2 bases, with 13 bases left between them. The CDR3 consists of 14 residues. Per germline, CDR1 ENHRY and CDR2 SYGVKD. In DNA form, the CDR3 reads TGTGCCATCGGTGCGGGACTCCCCTACAATGAGCAGTTCTTC. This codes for CAIGAGLPYNEQFF.

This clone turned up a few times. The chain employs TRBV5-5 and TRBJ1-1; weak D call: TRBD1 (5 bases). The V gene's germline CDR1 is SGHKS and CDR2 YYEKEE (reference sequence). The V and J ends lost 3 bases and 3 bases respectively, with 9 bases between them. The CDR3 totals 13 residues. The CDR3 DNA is TGTGCCAGCAGCTGGGGCAGCTACACTGAAGCTTTCTTT. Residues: CASSWGSYTEAFF.

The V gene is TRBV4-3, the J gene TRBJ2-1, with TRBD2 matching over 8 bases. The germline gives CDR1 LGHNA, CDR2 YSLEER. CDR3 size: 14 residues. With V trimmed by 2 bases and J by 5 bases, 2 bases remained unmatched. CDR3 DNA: TGCGCCAGCAGCCAACTAGCGGGTGACAATGAGCAGTTCTTC. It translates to CASSQLAGDNEQFF.

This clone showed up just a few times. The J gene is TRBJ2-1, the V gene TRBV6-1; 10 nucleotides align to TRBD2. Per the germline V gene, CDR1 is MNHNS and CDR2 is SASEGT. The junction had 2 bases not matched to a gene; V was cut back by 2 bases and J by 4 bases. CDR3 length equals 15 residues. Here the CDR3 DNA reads TGTGCCAGCAGTGAAAAAGCGGGAGGGTACAATGAGCAGTTCTTC. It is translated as CASSEKAGGYNEQFF.

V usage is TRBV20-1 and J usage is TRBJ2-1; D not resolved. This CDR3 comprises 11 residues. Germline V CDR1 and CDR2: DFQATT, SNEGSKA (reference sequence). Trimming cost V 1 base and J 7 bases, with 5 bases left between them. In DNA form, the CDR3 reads TGCAGTGCTAGAGTGGAGAATGAGCAGTTCTTC. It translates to CSARVENEQFF.

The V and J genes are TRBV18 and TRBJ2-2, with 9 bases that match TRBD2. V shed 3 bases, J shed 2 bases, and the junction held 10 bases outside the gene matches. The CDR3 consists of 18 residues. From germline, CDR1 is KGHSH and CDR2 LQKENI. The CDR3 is CASSPSRLAGPNTGELFF. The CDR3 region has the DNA TGTGCCAGCTCACCCTCACGCCTAGCGGGGCCCAACACCGGGGAGCTGTTTTTT. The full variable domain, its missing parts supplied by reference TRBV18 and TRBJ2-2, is NAGVMQNPRHLVRRRGQEARLRCSPMKGHSHVYWYRQLPEEGLKFMVYLQKENIIDESGMPKERFSAEFPKEGPSILRIQQVVRGDSAAYFCASSPSRLAGPNTGELFFGEGSRLTVL.

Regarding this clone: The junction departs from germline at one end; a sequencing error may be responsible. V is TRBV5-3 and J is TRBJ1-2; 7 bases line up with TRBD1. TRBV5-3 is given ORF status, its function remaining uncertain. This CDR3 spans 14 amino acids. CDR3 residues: CASSLEGAGSNYTF. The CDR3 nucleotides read TGTGCCAGCAGCTTGGAGGGGGCAGGATCAAACTACACCTTC.

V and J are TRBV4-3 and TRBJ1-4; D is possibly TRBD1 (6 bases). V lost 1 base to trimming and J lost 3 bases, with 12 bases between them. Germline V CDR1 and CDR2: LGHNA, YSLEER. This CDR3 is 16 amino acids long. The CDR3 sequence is CASSQGVYRANEKLFF. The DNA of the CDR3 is TGCGCCAGCAGCCAAGGGGTGTACAGGGCTAATGAAAAACTGTTTTTT.

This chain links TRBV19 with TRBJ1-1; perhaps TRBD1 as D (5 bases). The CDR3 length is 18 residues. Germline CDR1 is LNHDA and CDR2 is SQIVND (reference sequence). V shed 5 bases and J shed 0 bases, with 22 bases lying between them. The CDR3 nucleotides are TGTGCCAGTAGTCCACGGACAAACTCCCGTCTGGTGAACACTGAAGCTTTCTTT. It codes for CASSPRTNSRLVNTEAFF.

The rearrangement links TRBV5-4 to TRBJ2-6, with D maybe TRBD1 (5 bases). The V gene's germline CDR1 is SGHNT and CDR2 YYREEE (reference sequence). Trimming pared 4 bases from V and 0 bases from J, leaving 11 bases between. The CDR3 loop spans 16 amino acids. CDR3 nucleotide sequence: TGTGCCAGCAGCCAAGACAGCTACTCTGGGGCCAACGTCCTGACTTTC. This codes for CASSQDSYSGANVLTF.

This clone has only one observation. The CDR3 spells CASSLPPREQFF. CDR3 nucleotide sequence: TGCGCCAGCAGCCTCCCCCCTCGTGAGCAGTTCTTC. This chain joins TRBV4-3 and TRBJ2-1; D remains unclear. CDR3 length: 12 amino acids. Germline CDR1 reads LGHNA; CDR2 reads YSLEER. The ends were cut back, 4 bases at V and 9 bases at J, with 10 bases in the middle.

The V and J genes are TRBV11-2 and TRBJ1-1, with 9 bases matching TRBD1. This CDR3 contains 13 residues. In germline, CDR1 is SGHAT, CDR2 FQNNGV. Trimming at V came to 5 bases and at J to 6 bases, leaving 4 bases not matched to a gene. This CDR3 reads CASSPTGGPEAFF. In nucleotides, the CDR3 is TGTGCCAGCAGCCCTACAGGGGGCCCTGAAGCTTTCTTT.

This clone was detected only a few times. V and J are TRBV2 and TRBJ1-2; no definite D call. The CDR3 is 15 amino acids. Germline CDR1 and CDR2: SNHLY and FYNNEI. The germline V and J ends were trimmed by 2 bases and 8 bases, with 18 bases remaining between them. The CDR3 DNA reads TGTGCCAGCAGTGAAAGGGCGGCAGGACTTAAAGGCTACACCTTC. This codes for CASSERAAGLKGYTF.

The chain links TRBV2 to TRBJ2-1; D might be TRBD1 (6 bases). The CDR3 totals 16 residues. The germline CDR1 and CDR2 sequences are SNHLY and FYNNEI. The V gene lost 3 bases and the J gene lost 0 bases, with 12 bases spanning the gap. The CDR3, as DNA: TGTGCCAGCAGTGACAGGGGCCCGAGCTCCTACAATGAGCAGTTCTTC. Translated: CASSDRGPSSYNEQFF.